This T cell receptor (beta chain) emerged from a study of identical twins. As to this clonotype: Its specificity is not known.

Unique molecular identifiers were present on cDNA, and template switching added a universal primer site. TCRdb passed the 5' RACE reads through MiXCR, listing each CDR3 protein once. The table has fewer than 550,000 distinct CDR3 sequences, roughly 15% seen once. This CDR3 is 13 amino acids long. The germline V gene encodes CDR1 MNHNS and CDR2 SASEGT. V was trimmed by 5 bases and J by 4 bases, leaving 12 bases between them. Study results and limitations: Clonotypes of the beta chain that were abundant in cord blood carried fewer insertions (memory repertoires showed none). Conclusions leaned on cross-sectional statistical analysis and did not track the same donors over time.

The sample was also linked to a second study, of yellow fever vaccine responses in identical twins.

The TCR comes from a woman younger than 35 in good health. The source material was CD4+ T cells sorted from blood. The chain has TRBV6-1 and TRBJ2-7; maybe TRBD2 (5 bases). The CDR3 DNA is TGTGCCAGCAGTACAGCGGCGAGATACGAGCAGTACTTC. It encodes CASSTAARYEQYF.